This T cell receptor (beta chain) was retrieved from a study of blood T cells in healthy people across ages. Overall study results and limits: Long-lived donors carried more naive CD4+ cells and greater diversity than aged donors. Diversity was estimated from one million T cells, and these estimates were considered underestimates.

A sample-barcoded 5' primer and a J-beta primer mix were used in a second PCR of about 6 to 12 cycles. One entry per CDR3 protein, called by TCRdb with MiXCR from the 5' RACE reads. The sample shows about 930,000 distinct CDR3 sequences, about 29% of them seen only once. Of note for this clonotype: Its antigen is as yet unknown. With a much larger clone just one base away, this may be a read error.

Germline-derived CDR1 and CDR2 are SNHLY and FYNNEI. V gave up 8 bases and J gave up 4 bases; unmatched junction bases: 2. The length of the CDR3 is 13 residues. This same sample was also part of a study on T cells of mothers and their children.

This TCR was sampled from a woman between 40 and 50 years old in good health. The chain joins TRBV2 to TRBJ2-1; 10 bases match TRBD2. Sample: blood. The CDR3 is CASGLAEYNEQFF. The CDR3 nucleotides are TGTGCCAGCGGACTAGCGGAGTACAATGAGCAGTTCTTC.